The clone carrying this T cell receptor beta chain has a handful of counts. Its antigen remains unidentified. This entry comes from a study of T cell responses to AZD1222 COVID-19 vaccine. Study results and limitations: In all cases, repertoires were sampled only after the peak T cell response. Donors were chiefly white British, with a greater number of females, and clonal diversity was perhaps underestimated.

The assay was immunoSEQ multiplex PCR, and TCRdb's table has in-frame clones only and misses some. Counted here are fewer than 180,000 clones, around 90% occurring once; the ten biggest clones make up about 3.2%. The sequences come from peripheral blood, collected 28 days after the second AZD1222 dose. The sequence was collected from an adult who received the AZD1222 COVID-19 vaccine.

The chain's CDR3 is CASNPLAGDRNEQFF. The CDR3 coding sequence is TGTGCCAGCAATCCTCTAGCGGGGGACCGAAATGAGCAGTTCTTC. This chain joins TRBV7-9 and TRBJ2-1; 10 bases align to TRBD2. Germline loops: CDR1 SEHNR, CDR2 FQNEAQ (reference sequence). V shed 7 bases, J shed 7 bases, and the junction held 10 bases outside the gene matches. The CDR3 sequence is 15 residues long.